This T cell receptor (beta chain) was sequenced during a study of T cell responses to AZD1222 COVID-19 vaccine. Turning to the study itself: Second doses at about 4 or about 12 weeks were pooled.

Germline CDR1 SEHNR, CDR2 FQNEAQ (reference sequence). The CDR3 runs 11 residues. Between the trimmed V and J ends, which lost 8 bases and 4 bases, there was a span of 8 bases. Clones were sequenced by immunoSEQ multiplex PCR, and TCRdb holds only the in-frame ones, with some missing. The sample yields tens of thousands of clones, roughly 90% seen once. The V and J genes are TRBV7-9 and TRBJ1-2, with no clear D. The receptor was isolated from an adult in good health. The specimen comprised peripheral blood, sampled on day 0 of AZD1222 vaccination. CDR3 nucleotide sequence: TGTGCCAGCGGAGGAGGCTATGGCTACACCTTC. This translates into CASGGGYGYTF. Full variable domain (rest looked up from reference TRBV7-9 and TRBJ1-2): DTGVSQNPRHKITKRGQNVTFRCDPISEHNRLYWYRQTLGQGPEFLTYFQNEAQLEKSRLLSDRFSAERPKGSFSTLEIQRTEQGDSAMYLCASGGGYGYTFGSGTRLTVV.